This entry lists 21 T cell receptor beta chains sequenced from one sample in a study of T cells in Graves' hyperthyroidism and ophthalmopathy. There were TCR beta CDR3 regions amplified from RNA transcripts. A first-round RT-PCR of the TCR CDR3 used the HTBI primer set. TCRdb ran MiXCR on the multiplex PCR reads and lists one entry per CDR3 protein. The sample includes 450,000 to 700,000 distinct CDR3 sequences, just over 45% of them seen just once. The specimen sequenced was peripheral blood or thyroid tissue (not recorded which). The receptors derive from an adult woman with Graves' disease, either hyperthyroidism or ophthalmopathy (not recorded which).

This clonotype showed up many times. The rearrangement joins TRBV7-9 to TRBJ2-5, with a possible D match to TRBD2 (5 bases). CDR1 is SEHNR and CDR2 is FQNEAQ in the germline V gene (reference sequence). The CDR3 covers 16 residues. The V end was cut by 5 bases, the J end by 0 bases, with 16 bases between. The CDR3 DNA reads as TGTGCCAGCAGCCTTAGAGGGTCGCGCTACCAAGAGACCCAGTACTTC. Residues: CASSLRGSRYQETQYF. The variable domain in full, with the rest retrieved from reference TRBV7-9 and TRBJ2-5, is DTGVSQNPRHKITKRGQNVTFRCDPISEHNRLYWYRQTLGQGPEFLTYFQNEAQLEKSRLLSDRFSAERPKGSFSTLEIQRTEQGDSAMYLCASSLRGSRYQETQYFGPGTRLLVL.

The CDR3 loop is CAIPPQGRPSGNTIYF. The CDR3 bases are TGTGCCATCCCTCCCCAAGGTCGACCCTCTGGAAACACCATATATTTT. This chain links TRBV25-1 with TRBJ1-3, with no clear D. Per the germline V gene, CDR1 is MGHDK and CDR2 is SYGVNS. The CDR3 has 16 amino acids. V lost 10 bases to trimming and J lost 0 bases, with 19 bases between them.

The CDR3 protein is CASGLVLVGQGNTEAFF. For the CDR3, the DNA is TGTGCTAGTGGTTTGGTACTTGTTGGACAGGGAAACACTGAAGCTTTCTTT. The chain couples TRBV12-5 to TRBJ1-1; 8 bases agree with TRBD1. Per the germline V gene, CDR1 is LGHNT and CDR2 is FRNRAP. The CDR3 is 17 residues long. After removal of 0 bases from V and 2 bases from J, the junction contained 8 bases not matched to a gene.

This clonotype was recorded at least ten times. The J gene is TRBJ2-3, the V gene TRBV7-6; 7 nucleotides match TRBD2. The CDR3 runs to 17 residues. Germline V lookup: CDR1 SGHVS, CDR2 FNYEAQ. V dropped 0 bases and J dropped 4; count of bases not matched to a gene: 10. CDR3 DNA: TGTGCCAGCAGCTTAGCGTATCCGGGAGGAGGAGCAGATACGCAGTATTTT. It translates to CASSLAYPGGGADTQYF.

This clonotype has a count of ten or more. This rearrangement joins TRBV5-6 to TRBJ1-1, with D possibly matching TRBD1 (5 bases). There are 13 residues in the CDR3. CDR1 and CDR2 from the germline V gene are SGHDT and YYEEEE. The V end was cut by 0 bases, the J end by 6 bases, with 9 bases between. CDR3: CASSLGRVAEAFF. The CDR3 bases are TGTGCCAGCAGCTTGGGCAGGGTCGCTGAAGCTTTCTTT.

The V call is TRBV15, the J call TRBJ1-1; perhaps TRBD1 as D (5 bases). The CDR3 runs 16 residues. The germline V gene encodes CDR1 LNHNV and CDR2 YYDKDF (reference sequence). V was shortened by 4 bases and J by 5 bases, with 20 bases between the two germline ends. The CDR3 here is CATSTRMGKSGTEAFF. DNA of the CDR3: TGTGCCACCAGCACTCGGATGGGGAAGTCAGGGACTGAAGCTTTCTTT.

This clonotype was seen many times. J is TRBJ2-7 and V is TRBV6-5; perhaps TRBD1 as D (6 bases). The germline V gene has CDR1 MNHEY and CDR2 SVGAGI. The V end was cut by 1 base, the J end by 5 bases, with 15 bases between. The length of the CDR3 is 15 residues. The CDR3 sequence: CASSYFPGDMDEQYF. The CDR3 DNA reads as TGTGCCAGCAGTTACTTTCCAGGGGATATGGACGAGCAGTACTTC.

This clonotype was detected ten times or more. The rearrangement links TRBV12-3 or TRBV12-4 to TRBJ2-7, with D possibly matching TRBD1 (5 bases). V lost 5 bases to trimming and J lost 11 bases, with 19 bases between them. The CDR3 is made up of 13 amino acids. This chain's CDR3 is CASSTPGIPEEYF. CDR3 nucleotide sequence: TGTGCCAGCAGTACCCCAGGGATCCCTGAGGAGTACTTC.

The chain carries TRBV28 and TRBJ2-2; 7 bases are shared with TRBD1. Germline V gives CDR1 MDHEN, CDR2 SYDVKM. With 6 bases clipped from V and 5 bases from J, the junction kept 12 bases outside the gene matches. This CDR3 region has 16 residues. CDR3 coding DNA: TGTGCCAGCAGCCACGCGAACAGGGGCGTGACCGGGGAGCTGTTTTTT. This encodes CASSHANRGVTGELFF. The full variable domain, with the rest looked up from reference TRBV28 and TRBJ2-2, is DVKVTQSSRYLVKRTGEKVFLECVQDMDHENMFWYRQDPGLGLRLIYFSYDVKMKEKGDIPEGYSVSREKKERFSLILESASTNQTSMYLCASSHANRGVTGELFFGEGSRLTVL.

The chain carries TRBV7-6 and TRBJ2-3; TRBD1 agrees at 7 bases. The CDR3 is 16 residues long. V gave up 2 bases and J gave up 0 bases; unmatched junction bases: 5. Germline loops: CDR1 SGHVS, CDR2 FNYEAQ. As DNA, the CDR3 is TGTGCCAGCAGCTTAACCTACAGGGGAAGCACAGATACGCAGTATTTT. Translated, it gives CASSLTYRGSTDTQYF.

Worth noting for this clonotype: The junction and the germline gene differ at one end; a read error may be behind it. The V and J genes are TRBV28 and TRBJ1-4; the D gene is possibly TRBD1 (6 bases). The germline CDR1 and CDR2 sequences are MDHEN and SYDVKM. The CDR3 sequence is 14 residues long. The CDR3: CASSLLRGSEKLLF. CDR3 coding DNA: TGTGCCAGCAGTTTACTCAGGGGAAGTGAAAAACTGTTGTTT.

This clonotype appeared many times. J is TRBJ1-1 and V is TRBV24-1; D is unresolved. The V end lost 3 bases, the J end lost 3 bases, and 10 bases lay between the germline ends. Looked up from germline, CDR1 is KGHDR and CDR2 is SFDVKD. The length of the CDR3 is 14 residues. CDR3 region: CATSDERSDTEAFF. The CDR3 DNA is TGTGCCACCAGTGATGAAAGATCGGACACTGAAGCTTTCTTT.

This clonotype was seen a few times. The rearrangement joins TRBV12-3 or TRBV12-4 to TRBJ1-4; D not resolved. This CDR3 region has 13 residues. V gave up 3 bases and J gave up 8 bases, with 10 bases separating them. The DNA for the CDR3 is TGTGCCAGCAGTTTTGCAGGAGGAGAAAAACTGTTTTTT. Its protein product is CASSFAGGEKLFF.

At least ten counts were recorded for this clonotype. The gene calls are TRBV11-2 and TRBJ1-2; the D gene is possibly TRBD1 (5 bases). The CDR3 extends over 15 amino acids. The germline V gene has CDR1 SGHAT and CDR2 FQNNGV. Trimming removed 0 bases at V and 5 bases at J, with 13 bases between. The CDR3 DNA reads TGTGCCAGCAGCTTAGATAGAACCGCAGGGTATGGCTACACCTTC. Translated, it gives CASSLDRTAGYGYTF.

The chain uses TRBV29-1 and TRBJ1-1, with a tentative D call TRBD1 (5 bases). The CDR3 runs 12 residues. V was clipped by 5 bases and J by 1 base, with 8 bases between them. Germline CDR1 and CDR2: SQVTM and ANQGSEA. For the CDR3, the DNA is TGCAGCGTTCTTACAGGGAACACTGAAGCTTTCTTT. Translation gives CSVLTGNTEAFF.

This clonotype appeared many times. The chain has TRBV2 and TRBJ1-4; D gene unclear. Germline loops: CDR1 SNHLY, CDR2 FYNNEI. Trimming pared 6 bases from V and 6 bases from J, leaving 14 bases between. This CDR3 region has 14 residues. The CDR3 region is CASRLTLSYEKLFF. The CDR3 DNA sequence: TGTGCCAGCAGGCTCACTCTGTCCTATGAAAAACTGTTTTTT.

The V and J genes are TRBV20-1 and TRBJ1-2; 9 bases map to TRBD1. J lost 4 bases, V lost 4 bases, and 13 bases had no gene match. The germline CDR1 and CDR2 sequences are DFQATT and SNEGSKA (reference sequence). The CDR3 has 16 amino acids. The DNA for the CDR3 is TGCAGTGCTACTACATCAGGACAGGGGAGGACCTATGGCTACACCTTC. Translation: CSATTSGQGRTYGYTF.

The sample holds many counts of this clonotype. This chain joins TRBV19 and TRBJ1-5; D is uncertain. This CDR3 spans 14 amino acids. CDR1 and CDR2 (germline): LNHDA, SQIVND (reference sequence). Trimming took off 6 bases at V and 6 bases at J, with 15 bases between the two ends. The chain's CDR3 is CASSDIPLGQPQHF. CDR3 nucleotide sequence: TGTGCCAGTAGCGATATACCCCTCGGTCAGCCCCAGCATTTT.

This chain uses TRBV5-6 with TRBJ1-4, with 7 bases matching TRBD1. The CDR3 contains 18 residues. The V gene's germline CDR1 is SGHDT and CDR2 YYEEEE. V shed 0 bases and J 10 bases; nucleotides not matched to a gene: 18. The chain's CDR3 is CASSLAAGGAGVSGKLFF. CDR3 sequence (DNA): TGTGCCAGCAGCTTGGCGGCAGGGGGTGCGGGGGTATCCGGAAAACTGTTTTTT.

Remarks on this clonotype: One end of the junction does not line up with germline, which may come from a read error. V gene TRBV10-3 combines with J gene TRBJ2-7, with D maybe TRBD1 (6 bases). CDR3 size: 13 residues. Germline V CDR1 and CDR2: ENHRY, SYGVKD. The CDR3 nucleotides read TGTGCCATCAAGGGACAAGGGGATTACGTGCAGTACTTC. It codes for CAIKGQGDYVQYF.

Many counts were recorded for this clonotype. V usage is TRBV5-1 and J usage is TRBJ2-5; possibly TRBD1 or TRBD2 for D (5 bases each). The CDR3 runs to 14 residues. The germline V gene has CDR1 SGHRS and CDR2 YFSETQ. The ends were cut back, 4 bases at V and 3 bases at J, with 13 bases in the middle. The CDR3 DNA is TGCGCCAGCAGCCAGGGACGGAGAAAAGAGACCCAGTACTTC. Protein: CASSQGRRKETQYF.